One T cell receptor beta chain is described in this entry. The data derive from a study of response to subunit inactivated influenza vaccine. TCRdb re-called the RT-PCR reads through MiXCR, storing one row per CDR3 protein. The sample carries about 580,000 distinct CDR3 sequences, 11% to 15% recorded once. CDR1 MNHNS and CDR2 SASEGT come from the germline V gene. This CDR3 has 19 amino acids. Trimming took 5 bases from V and 5 from J; bases not matched to a gene: 19. The clonotype originates from a man in his fifties or sixties who received an inactivated influenza vaccine. The chain employs TRBV6-1 and TRBJ2-1; 9 bases align to TRBD2. Sequencing was performed on PBMCs from blood, taken roughly 12 days after vaccination. The CDR3 spells CASSPHRAAGTSSHNEQFF. The DNA of the CDR3 is TGTGCCAGCAGTCCCCATCGCGCAGCCGGGACTAGCTCTCACAATGAGCAGTTCTTC.